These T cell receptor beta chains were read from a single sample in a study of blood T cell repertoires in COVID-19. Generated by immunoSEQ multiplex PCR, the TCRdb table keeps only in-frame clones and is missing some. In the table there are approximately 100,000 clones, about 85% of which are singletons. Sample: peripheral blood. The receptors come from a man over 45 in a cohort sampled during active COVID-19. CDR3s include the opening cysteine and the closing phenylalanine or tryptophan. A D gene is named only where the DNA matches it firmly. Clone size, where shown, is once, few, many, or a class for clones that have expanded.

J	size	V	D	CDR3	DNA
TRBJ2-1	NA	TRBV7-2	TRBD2	CATRQREMYNEQFF	TGTGCCACCCGCCAGCGGGAGATGTACAATGAGCAGTTCTTC
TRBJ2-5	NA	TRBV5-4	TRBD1	CASSRPGQQETQYF	TGTGCCAGCAGCCGACCGGGACAGCAAGAGACCCAGTACTTC
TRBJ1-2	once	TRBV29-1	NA	CSVVFSVPEGANYGYTF	TGCAGCGTTGTTTTCTCGGTCCCAGAAGGAGCTAACTATGGCTACACCTTC
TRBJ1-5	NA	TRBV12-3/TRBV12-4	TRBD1	CASRTGGGQPQHF	TGTGCCAGCAGGACAGGGGGCGGTCAGCCCCAGCATTTT
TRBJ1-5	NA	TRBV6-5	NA	CASKGGGTQPQHF	TGTGCCAGCAAAGGGGGGGGGACCCAGCCCCAGCATTTT
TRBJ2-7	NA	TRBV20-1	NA	CSARDRFEQYF	TGCAGTGCTAGAGATCGGTTCGAGCAGTACTTC
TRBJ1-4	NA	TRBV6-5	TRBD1	CASREGAATNEKLFF	TGTGCCAGTAGAGAGGGGGCAGCAACTAATGAAAAACTGTTTTTT
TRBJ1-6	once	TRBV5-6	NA	CASSREADSPLHF	TGTGCCAGCAGCAGGGAGGCAGATTCACCCCTCCACTTT
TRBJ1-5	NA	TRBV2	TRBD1	CASRERTGFGNQPQHF	TGTGCCAGCAGGGAGAGGACAGGGTTTGGGAATCAGCCCCAGCATTTT
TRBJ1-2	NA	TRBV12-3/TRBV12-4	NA	CASSLDRGDYTF	TGTGCCAGCAGTTTAGACCGGGGAGACTACACCTTC
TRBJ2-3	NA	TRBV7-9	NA	CASSSSLVDTQYF	TGTGCCAGCAGCTCTAGTTTGGTAGATACGCAGTATTTT
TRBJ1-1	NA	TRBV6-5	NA	CASSLTRDTYTEAFF	TGTGCCAGCAGTCTCACCCGGGACACCTACACTGAAGCTTTCTTT
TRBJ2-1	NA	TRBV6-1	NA	CASSEALGRGSNEQFF	TGTGCCAGCAGTGAAGCGCTTGGGAGGGGGAGCAATGAGCAGTTCTTC
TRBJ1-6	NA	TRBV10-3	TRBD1	CAISGGQYNSPLHF	TGTGCCATCAGTGGGGGACAGTATAATTCACCCCTCCACTTT
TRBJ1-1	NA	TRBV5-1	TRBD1	CASSTSGQDPRAFF	TGCGCCAGCAGCACGTCGGGACAGGACCCCCGGGCTTTCTTT
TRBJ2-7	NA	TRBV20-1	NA	CSARFRDEQYF	TGCAGTGCTAGATTTAGAGACGAGCAGTACTTC
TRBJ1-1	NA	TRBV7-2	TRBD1	CASSRGTANTEAFF	TGTGCCAGCAGCCGGGGGACAGCTAACACTGAAGCTTTCTTT
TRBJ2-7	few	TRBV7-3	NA	CASLDRLQLVYEQYF	TGTGCCAGCCTGGACAGACTACAACTCGTGTACGAGCAGTACTTC
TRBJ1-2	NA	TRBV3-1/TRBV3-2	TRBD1	CASSHSGQGDGGYTF	TGTGCCAGCAGCCACTCTGGACAGGGTGATGGTGGCTACACCTTC
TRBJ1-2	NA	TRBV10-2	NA	CASSESGRAPNYGYTF	TGCGCCAGCAGTGAGTCGGGCAGGGCTCCCAACTATGGCTACACCTTC
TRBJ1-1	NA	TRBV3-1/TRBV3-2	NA	CARRGGGMNTEAFF	TGTGCCCGCCGCGGGGGGGGGATGAACACTGAAGCTTTCTTT
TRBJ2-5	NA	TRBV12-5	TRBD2	CASGDETSGRGETQYF	TGTGCTAGTGGGGATGAGACTAGCGGGAGAGGGGAGACCCAGTACTTC
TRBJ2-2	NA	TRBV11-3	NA	CASSLDRQVNTGELFF	TGTGCCAGCAGCTTAGATCGACAGGTCAACACCGGGGAGCTGTTTTTT
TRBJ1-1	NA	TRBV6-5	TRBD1	CASRRQGTTEAFF	TGTGCCAGCAGACGACAGGGGACCACTGAAGCTTTCTTT
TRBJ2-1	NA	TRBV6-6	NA	CASSYSGQGNYNEQFF	TGTGCCAGCAGTTACTCCGGCCAGGGAAACTACAATGAGCAGTTCTTC
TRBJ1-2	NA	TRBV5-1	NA	CASSLGQGLNGYTF	TGCGCCAGCAGCTTGGGGCAGGGTCTAAATGGCTACACCTTC
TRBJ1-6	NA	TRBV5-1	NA	CASSPGLERTYNSPLHF	TGCGCCAGCAGCCCCGGGTTGGAGAGGACCTATAATTCACCCCTCCACTTT
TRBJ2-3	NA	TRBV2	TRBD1	CASSENRDRGWNF	TGTGCCAGCAGCGAAAATCGGGACAGGGGCTGGAATTTT
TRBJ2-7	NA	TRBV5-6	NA	CASSQTPPYEQYF	TGTGCCAGCAGCCAGACACCCCCCTACGAGCAGTACTTC
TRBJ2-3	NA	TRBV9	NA	CASSVAWGSTDTQYF	TGTGCCAGCAGCGTAGCATGGGGCAGCACAGATACGCAGTATTTT
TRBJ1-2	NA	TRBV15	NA	CATSRALGGGRGYTF	TGTGCCACCAGCAGAGCCCTCGGGGGGGGCCGGGGCTACACCTTC
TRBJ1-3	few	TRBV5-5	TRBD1	CASSLDRAYGNTIYF	TGTGCCAGCAGCCTGGACAGGGCATACGGAAACACCATATATTTT
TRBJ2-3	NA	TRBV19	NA	CASSGGTGTRLTDTQYF	TGTGCCAGTAGTGGGGGTACCGGGACAAGACTCACAGATACGCAGTATTTT
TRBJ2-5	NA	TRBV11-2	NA	CASSSSGTTQYF	TGTGCCAGCAGCTCCTCCGGGACTACCCAGTACTTC
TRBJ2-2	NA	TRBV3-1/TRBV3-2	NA	CASSQQTGFRGAGELFF	TGTGCCAGCAGCCAACAAACGGGTTTCAGGGGCGCCGGGGAGCTGTTTTTT
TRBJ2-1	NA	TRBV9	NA	CASSVAGHRSYNEQFF	TGTGCCAGCAGCGTAGCGGGACACCGCTCCTACAATGAGCAGTTCTTC
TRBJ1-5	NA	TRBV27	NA	CASRAGTGGNQPQHF	TGTGCCAGCAGGGCAGGGACGGGGGGCAATCAGCCCCAGCATTTT
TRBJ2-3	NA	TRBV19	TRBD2	CASRAGPYTDTQYF	TGTGCCAGTAGAGCGGGGCCCTACACAGATACGCAGTATTTT
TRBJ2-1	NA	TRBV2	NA	CASMVMVGGYNEQFF	TGTGCCAGCATGGTCATGGTCGGGGGTTACAATGAGCAGTTCTTC
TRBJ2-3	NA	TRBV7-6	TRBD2	CASSPSLASGAATQYF	TGTGCCAGCAGCCCCTCCTTGGCTAGCGGGGCAGCTACGCAGTATTTT
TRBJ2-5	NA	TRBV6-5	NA	CASSYSVSKGETQYF	TGTGCCAGCAGTTACTCGGTGTCAAAGGGGGAGACCCAGTACTTC
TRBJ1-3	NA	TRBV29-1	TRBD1	CSVLAGGHGNTIYF	TGCAGCGTTCTCGCAGGGGGACACGGAAACACCATATATTTT
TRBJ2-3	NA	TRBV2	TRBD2	CASARLAGSTDTQYF	TGTGCCAGCGCCAGACTAGCGGGGTCGACAGATACGCAGTATTTT
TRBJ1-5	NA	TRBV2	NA	CASSTKRGNSNQPQHF	TGTGCCAGCAGTACCAAACGAGGAAATAGCAATCAGCCCCAGCATTTT
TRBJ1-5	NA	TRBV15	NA	CATIRAYEGNQPQHF	TGTGCCACCATCAGGGCTTACGAGGGCAATCAGCCCCAGCATTTT
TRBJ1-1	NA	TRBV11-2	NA	CASSLSSNTEAFF	TGTGCCAGCAGCTTATCATCGAACACTGAAGCTTTCTTT
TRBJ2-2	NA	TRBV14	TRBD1	CASSQGQGRNTGELFF	TGTGCCAGCAGCCAAGGACAGGGGCGCAACACCGGGGAGCTGTTTTTT